Presented here are 21 T cell receptor beta chains from one specimen sequenced in a study of blood T cells in healthy people across ages. The authors ran a second PCR of roughly 7 to 11 cycles using a sample-barcoded 5' primer and a J-beta primer mix. Via MiXCR, TCRdb re-called the 5' RACE reads, giving one row per CDR3 protein. The sample includes fewer than 900,000 distinct CDR3 sequences, about 52% of them seen just once. The specimen sequenced was blood. Receptors originate from a woman aged 55-70 years in good health.

This chain joins TRBV6-2 or TRBV6-3 and TRBJ2-4; 10 bases match TRBD2. The DNA end lines up better with TRBJ2-7; the J call may be wrong. This CDR3 has 14 amino acids. The germline gives CDR1 MNHEY, CDR2 SVGEGT. In DNA, the CDR3 is TGTGCCAGCAGCAAAGCGGGAGGGACCTACGAGCAGTACTTC. Its translation is CASSKAGGTYEQYF.

The V and J genes are TRBV5-1 and TRBJ2-7; the D gene is possibly TRBD2 (6 bases). Trimming shortened V by 3 bases and J by 2 bases, and 15 bases separated the two germline ends. This CDR3 comprises 15 residues. CDR1 is SGHRS and CDR2 is YFSETQ in the germline V gene. The CDR3: CASSSNSGSPYEQYF. Here the CDR3 DNA reads TGCGCCAGCAGCTCTAATAGCGGTTCACCCTACGAGCAGTACTTC.

This clonotype was seen a few times. This rearrangement joins TRBV9 to TRBJ1-1; D is ambiguous. The CDR3 loop spans 14 amino acids. The V gene lost 0 bases and the J gene lost 3 bases, with 9 bases spanning the gap. Germline V gene data show CDR1 as SGDLS and CDR2 as YYNGEE. The CDR3 reads CASSVGDTYTEAFF. The CDR3, as DNA: TGTGCCAGCAGCGTAGGGGATACTTACACTGAAGCTTTCTTT.

This clonotype was observed a few times. The chain employs TRBV7-2 and TRBJ2-5, with TRBD2 as a possible D gene (5 bases). The V end was cut by 5 bases, the J end by 1 base, with 8 bases between. CDR3 length: 13 amino acids. Germline V CDR1 and CDR2: SGHTA, FQGNSA. The CDR3 region has the DNA TGTGCCAGCAGCACTAGGGTCCAAGAGACCCAGTACTTC. This codes for CASSTRVQETQYF.

This chain links TRBV19 with TRBJ2-1, with 7 bases that match TRBD2. Germline V gives CDR1 LNHDA, CDR2 SQIVND (reference sequence). V dropped 3 bases and J dropped 2; count of bases not matched to a gene: 4. The CDR3 loop spans 15 amino acids. CDR3 nucleotides: TGTGCCAGTAGTATCCGGGGGGAGGCCTACAATGAGCAGTTCTTC. Its translation: CASSIRGEAYNEQFF.

The chain has TRBV20-1 and TRBJ2-1; 7 bases are shared with TRBD2. The V gene end was trimmed by 3 bases and the J gene end by 5 bases; junction bases not matched to a gene: 7. CDR3 length equals 14 residues. Germline assignment: CDR1 DFQATT and CDR2 SNEGSKA (reference sequence). The DNA for the CDR3 is TGCAGTGCTAGTGGCGGGAGTAGGAACAATGAGCAGTTCTTC. Its translation: CSASGGSRNNEQFF.

The chain employs TRBV7-2 and TRBJ1-1; D perhaps matches TRBD1 (6 bases). The germline CDR1 and CDR2 sequences are SGHTA and FQGNSA. The CDR3 runs to 14 residues. V was trimmed by 2 bases and J by 7 bases, leaving 14 bases between them. The CDR3 DNA reads as TGTGCCAGCAGCTTAAACAGGGTTACAGGTGAAGCTTTCTTT. It specifies CASSLNRVTGEAFF.

The chain is built from TRBV18 and TRBJ2-7, with TRBD2 matching over 10 bases. Trimming took 2 bases from V and 4 from J; bases not matched to a gene: 8. The CDR3 runs to 16 residues. Germline CDR1 reads KGHSH; CDR2 reads LQKENI. CDR3 protein: CASSPALAGEEYEQYF. CDR3 sequence (DNA): TGTGCCAGCTCACCAGCGCTAGCGGGAGAGGAATACGAGCAGTACTTC.

The chain joins TRBV10-3 to TRBJ2-3, with D unclear. V lost 7 bases to trimming and J lost 2 bases, with 16 bases between them. The CDR3 extends over 15 amino acids. Germline V gene lookup returns CDR1 ENHRY and CDR2 SYGVKD. The CDR3 bases are TGTGCCATCAAGGCGTCGGGTCTTTCCACAGATACGCAGTATTTT. It yields the protein CAIKASGLSTDTQYF.

This clonotype was found once. CDR3 DNA: TGTGCCAGCAGCCAGGGACCCTCAAGAATCGCGGAGCAGTACTTC. Its protein is CASSQGPSRIAEQYF. The rearrangement links TRBV3-1 to TRBJ2-5; either TRBD1 or TRBD2 may supply D (5 bases each). Germline CDR1 and CDR2: LGHDT and YNNKEL (reference sequence). The CDR3 has 15 amino acids. The V end lost 3 bases, the J end lost 11 bases, and 22 bases lay between the germline ends.

The chain recombines TRBV9 with TRBJ2-1; no clear D gene. The germline V gene encodes CDR1 SGDLS and CDR2 YYNGEE. This CDR3 has 16 residues. Trimming took off 0 bases at V and 8 bases at J, with 18 bases between the two ends. The CDR3 region has the DNA TGTGCCAGCAGCGTAGAGGGTGGGATATTAGGGTATGAGCAGTTCTTC. This codes for CASSVEGGILGYEQFF.

The CDR3 DNA follows: TGTGCCAGCAGCTTCCTAGCGGGAGCGCTCTACGAGCAGTACTTC. Protein sequence: CASSFLAGALYEQYF. This sequence joins TRBV11-2 and TRBJ2-7; the match to TRBD2 covers 10 bases. Germline V gene lookup returns CDR1 SGHAT and CDR2 FQNNGV. V shed 3 bases and J 3 bases; nucleotides not matched to a gene: 5. CDR3 length: 15 residues.

The rearrangement uses TRBV5-5 and TRBJ2-7, with 12 nucleotides matching TRBD2. CDR1 and CDR2 from the germline V gene are SGHKS and YYEKEE (reference sequence). The ends lost 4 bases at V and 3 bases at J; junction bases unmatched: 5. The CDR3 extends over 15 amino acids. The CDR3 region is CASSQAGLAGYEQYF. CDR3 bases: TGTGCCAGCAGCCAAGCGGGACTAGCGGGCTACGAGCAGTACTTC. Full variable domain (missing parts from reference TRBV5-5 and TRBJ2-7): DAGVTQSPTHLIKTRGQQVTLRCSPISGHKSVSWYQQVLGQGPQFIFQYYEKEERGRGNFPDRFSARQFPNYSSELNVNALLLGDSALYLCASSQAGLAGYEQYFGPGTRLTVT.

The V gene is TRBV27, the J gene TRBJ2-1; a possible D gene is TRBD1 (6 bases). This CDR3 contains 14 residues. The germline V gene has CDR1 MNHEY and CDR2 SMNVEV (reference sequence). Trimming stripped 5 bases from V and 10 bases from J, with 18 bases between. The CDR3 bases are TGTGCCAGCAGTCCCCGGGGCAGGGGTCGCGAGCAGTTCTTC. It is translated as CASSPRGRGREQFF.

This clonotype was counted between two and nine times. The chain is built from TRBV5-6 and TRBJ2-5; tentatively, D is TRBD2 (6 bases). Germline-derived CDR1 and CDR2 are SGHDT and YYEEEE. The V end lost 2 bases, the J end lost 11 bases, and 22 bases lay between the germline ends. The CDR3 runs to 15 residues. In DNA, the CDR3 is TGTGCCAGCAGCTTCCTGGCAGCCCGTAACCGGGAGCAGTACTTC. This gives the protein CASSFLAARNREQYF.

V and J are TRBV11-1 and TRBJ2-1; 11 bases are a match to TRBD2. Trimming took 3 bases from V and 7 from J; bases not matched to a gene: 5. This CDR3 region has 15 residues. Germline-derived CDR1 and CDR2 are SGHAT and FQDESV (reference sequence). The CDR3 spells CASSFTSGSRNEQFF. CDR3 DNA sequence: TGTGCCAGCAGCTTCACTAGCGGGAGTAGAAATGAGCAGTTCTTC.

This sequence joins TRBV5-1 and TRBJ2-1; tentatively, D is TRBD2 (6 bases). This CDR3 contains 14 residues. V was trimmed by 6 bases and J by 5 bases, leaving 15 bases between them. CDR1 SGHRS and CDR2 YFSETQ come from the germline V gene. The CDR3 sequence is CASTLTGGNNEQFF. The CDR3 DNA follows: TGCGCCAGCACCCTGACTGGCGGGAACAATGAGCAGTTCTTC.

The chain links TRBV20-1 to TRBJ2-7; TRBD2 matches 9 bases. This CDR3 has 14 amino acids. The V gene end was trimmed by 5 bases and the J gene end by 3 bases; junction bases not matched to a gene: 8. The germline V gene encodes CDR1 DFQATT and CDR2 SNEGSKA (reference sequence). As DNA, the CDR3 is TGCAGTGCTCAGAGCGGGAGGACGCGCTACGAGCAGTACTTC. This translates into CSAQSGRTRYEQYF.

This clonotype occurred a few times. The DNA for the CDR3 is TGTGCCAGCAGCTTAATAAGAGTGGACCAAAATTCACCCCTCCACTTT. It translates to CASSLIRVDQNSPLHF. This chain connects TRBV7-2 to TRBJ1-6; D is undetermined. V lost 2 bases and J 7 bases, leaving 15 bases between the germline ends. Germline V gene lookup returns CDR1 SGHTA and CDR2 FQGNSA. The CDR3 is made up of 16 amino acids.

The chain is built from TRBV6-1 and TRBJ1-4, with D maybe TRBD1 (5 bases). The CDR3 is 14 residues long. Germline lookup yields CDR1 MNHNS and CDR2 SASEGT. V shed 7 bases and J shed 7 bases, with 16 bases lying between them. The CDR3 loop is CASNGGGLGEKLFF. The CDR3 region has the DNA TGTGCCAGCAATGGGGGAGGGTTGGGTGAAAAACTGTTTTTT.

V usage is TRBV5-1 and J usage is TRBJ2-7, with TRBD1 matching over 10 bases. Per germline, CDR1 SGHRS and CDR2 YFSETQ. This CDR3 comprises 14 residues. V trimming: 5 bases; J trimming: 5 bases; junction bases outside the gene matches: 7. In DNA form, the CDR3 reads TGCGCCAGCAGATGGGACAGGGGAACCCACGAGCAGTACTTC. Translated: CASRWDRGTHEQYF.